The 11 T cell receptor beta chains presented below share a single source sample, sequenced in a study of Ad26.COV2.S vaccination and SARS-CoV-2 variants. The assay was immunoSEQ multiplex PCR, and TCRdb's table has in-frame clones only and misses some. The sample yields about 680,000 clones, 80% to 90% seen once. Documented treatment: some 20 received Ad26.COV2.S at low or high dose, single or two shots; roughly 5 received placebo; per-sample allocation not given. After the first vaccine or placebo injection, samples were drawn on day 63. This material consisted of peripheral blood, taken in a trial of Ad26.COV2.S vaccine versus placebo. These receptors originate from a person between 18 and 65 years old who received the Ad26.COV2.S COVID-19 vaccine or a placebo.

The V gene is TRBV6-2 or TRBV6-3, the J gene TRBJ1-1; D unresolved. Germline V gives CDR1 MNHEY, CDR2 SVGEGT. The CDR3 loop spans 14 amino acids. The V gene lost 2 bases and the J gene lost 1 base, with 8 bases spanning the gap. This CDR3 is CASSYKGGNTEAFF. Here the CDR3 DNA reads TGTGCCAGCAGTTACAAGGGAGGGAACACTGAAGCTTTCTTT.

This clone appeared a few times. The CDR3 DNA reads TGTGCCAGCAGCTTAACCGGGACAGGGAATTACGAGCAGTACTTC. Its translation: CASSLTGTGNYEQYF. The chain recombines TRBV7-8 with TRBJ2-7; 9 bases line up with TRBD1. V lost 2 bases and J lost 4; bases outside the gene matches: 6. Germline-derived CDR1 and CDR2 are SGHVS and FQNEAQ. The CDR3 extends over 15 amino acids.

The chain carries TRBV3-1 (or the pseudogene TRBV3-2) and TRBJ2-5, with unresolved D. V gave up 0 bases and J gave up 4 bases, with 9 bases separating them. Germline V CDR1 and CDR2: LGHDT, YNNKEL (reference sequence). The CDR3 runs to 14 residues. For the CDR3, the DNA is TGTGCCAGCAGCCAAGAAGGCCGCCGAGAGACCCAGTACTTC. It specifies CASSQEGRRETQYF.

The CDR3 region is CASSLDGGPKNTQYF. In nucleotides, the CDR3 is TGTGCCAGCAGCCTCGACGGGGGTCCTAAGAATACGCAGTATTTT. The chain links TRBV11-1 to TRBJ2-3; a possible D gene is TRBD2 (6 bases). Per the germline V gene, CDR1 is SGHAT and CDR2 is FQDESV (reference sequence). V dropped 5 bases and J dropped 7 bases, with 19 bases sitting between them. This CDR3 comprises 15 residues.

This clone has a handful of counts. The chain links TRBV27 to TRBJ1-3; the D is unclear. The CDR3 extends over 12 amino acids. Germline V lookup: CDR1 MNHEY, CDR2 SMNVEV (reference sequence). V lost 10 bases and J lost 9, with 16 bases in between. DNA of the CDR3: TGTGCCATCCCCCACGCCTTTGGCACCATATATTTT. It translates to CAIPHAFGTIYF.

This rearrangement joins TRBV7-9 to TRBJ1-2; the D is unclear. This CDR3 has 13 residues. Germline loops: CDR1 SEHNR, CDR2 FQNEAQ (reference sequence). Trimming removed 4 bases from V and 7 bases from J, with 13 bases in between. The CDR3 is CASSSGVSFGYTF. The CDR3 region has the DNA TGTGCCAGCAGCTCCGGGGTCTCCTTTGGCTACACCTTC.

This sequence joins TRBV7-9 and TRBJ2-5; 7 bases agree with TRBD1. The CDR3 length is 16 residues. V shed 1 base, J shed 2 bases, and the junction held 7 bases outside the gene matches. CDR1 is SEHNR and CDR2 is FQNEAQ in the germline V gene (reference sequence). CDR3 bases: TGTGCCAGCAGCTTAGACCGGGACAGCCAACAAGAGACCCAGTACTTC. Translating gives CASSLDRDSQQETQYF.

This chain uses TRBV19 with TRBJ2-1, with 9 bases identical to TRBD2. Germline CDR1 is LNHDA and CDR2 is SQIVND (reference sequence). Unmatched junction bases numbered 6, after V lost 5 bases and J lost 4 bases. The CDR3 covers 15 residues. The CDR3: CASSVWRGGYNEQFF. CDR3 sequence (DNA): TGTGCCAGTAGTGTATGGCGGGGGGGGTACAATGAGCAGTTCTTC.

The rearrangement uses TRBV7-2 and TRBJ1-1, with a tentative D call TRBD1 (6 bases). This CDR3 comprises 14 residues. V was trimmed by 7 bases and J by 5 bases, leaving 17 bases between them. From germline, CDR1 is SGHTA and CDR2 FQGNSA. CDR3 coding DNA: TGTGCCAGCAAATCGAGCAGGGGAGGTACTGAAGCTTTCTTT. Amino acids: CASKSSRGGTEAFF.

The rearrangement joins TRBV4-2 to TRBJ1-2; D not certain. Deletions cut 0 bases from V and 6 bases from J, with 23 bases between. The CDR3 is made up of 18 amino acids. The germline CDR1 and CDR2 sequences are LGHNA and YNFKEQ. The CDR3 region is CASSQDPQPSLLRDGYTF. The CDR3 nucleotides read TGTGCCAGCAGCCAAGATCCCCAGCCGTCACTCCTGAGGGATGGCTACACCTTC.

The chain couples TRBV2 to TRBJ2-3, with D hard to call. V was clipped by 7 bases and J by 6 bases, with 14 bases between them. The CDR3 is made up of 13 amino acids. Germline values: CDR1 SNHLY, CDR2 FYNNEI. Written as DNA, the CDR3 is TGTGCCAGCATCTCGCGACACACCGATACGCAGTATTTT. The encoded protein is CASISRHTDTQYF.